The rows below give T cell receptor beta chains drawn from one sample of a study of blood T cell repertoires in COVID-19. The repertoire was sequenced with immunoSEQ multiplex PCR; TCRdb's copy has only in-frame clones and lacks some. The data contain about 81,000 clones, 91% of them singletons. Material for sequencing was peripheral blood. The receptors derive from a woman aged 50 to 60 in a cohort sampled during active COVID-19. The CDR3 runs from the conserved cysteine through the conserved F or W. The D gene is left open where the match is weak. Rows may omit the clone size; those that give it use once, few, many or a size class.

size	D	J	V	CDR3	DNA
NA	NA	TRBJ1-2	TRBV6-5	CASSYSPANYGYTF	TGTGCCAGCAGTTACTCCCCGGCTAACTATGGCTACACCTTC
NA	NA	TRBJ2-1	TRBV5-5	CASSEQSSYNEQFF	TGTGCCAGCAGCGAGCAAAGCTCCTACAATGAGCAGTTCTTC
few	NA	TRBJ2-3	TRBV27	CASSSTRVGTDTQYF	TGTGCCAGCAGCTCCACCAGGGTTGGCACAGATACGCAGTATTTT
NA	NA	TRBJ2-5	TRBV7-9	CASSLASGQETQYF	TGTGCCAGCAGCTTAGCTTCCGGCCAAGAGACCCAGTACTTC
few	NA	TRBJ1-5	TRBV28	CASRQGGGQPQHF	TGTGCCAGCAGGCAGGGAGGAGGTCAGCCCCAGCATTTT
many	TRBD2	TRBJ2-1	TRBV7-9	CASSLGAGRAFMFF	TGTGCCAGCAGCTTAGGAGCCGGGAGGGCCTTTATGTTCTTC
few	NA	TRBJ2-2	TRBV2	CASSELGLQNTGELFF	TGTGCCAGCAGTGAATTGGGACTCCAAAACACCGGGGAGCTGTTTTTT
NA	NA	TRBJ2-4	TRBV5-4	CASSHDPGGGFPGQYF	TGTGCCAGCAGCCACGATCCGGGTGGGGGGTTCCCTGGTCAGTACTTC
NA	NA	TRBJ1-1	TRBV4-1	CASSPYSDRANTEAFF	TGCGCCAGCAGCCCATACTCCGACAGAGCGAACACTGAAGCTTTCTTT
NA	NA	TRBJ1-1	TRBV11-3	CASSLERREAFF	TGTGCCAGCAGCCTCGAGCGAAGGGAAGCTTTCTTT
NA	NA	TRBJ2-1	TRBV9	CASSVASGPHNEQFF	TGTGCCAGCAGCGTAGCCAGCGGCCCCCACAATGAGCAGTTCTTC
NA	NA	TRBJ2-5	TRBV12-3/TRBV12-4	CASSLRDGETQYF	TGTGCCAGCAGTCTCAGGGATGGCGAGACCCAGTACTTC
once	NA	TRBJ1-1	TRBV12-3/TRBV12-4	CASRSQGGTEAFF	TGTGCCAGCAGGTCCCAGGGTGGCACTGAAGCTTTCTTT
NA	TRBD2	TRBJ2-1	TRBV19	CASSIQAGSTYNEQFF	TGTGCCAGTAGTATCCAAGCGGGATCGACCTACAATGAGCAGTTCTTC
NA	NA	TRBJ2-3	TRBV7-3	CASSPNGDTQYF	TGTGCCAGCAGCCCTAATGGAGATACGCAGTATTTT
NA	NA	TRBJ1-4	TRBV19	CASSGGRQSVSNEKLFF	TGTGCCAGTAGCGGAGGACGGCAGTCGGTATCTAATGAAAAACTGTTTTTT
NA	TRBD1	TRBJ1-1	TRBV10-3	CAISGGQINTEAFF	TGTGCCATCAGTGGGGGACAGATCAACACTGAAGCTTTCTTT
NA	TRBD1	TRBJ1-5	TRBV10-2	CASRALGQGAAGGQPQHF	TGCGCCAGCAGGGCCCTCGGGCAGGGGGCCGCTGGAGGTCAGCCCCAGCATTTT
NA	NA	TRBJ2-1	TRBV5-1	CASRPHIQGPYNEQFF	TGCGCCAGCAGACCTCACATACAGGGCCCCTACAATGAGCAGTTCTTC
once	NA	TRBJ2-1	TRBV28	CASTPAPPRNNEQFF	TGTGCCAGCACCCCAGCCCCCCCCAGGAACAATGAGCAGTTCTTC
NA	NA	TRBJ2-3	TRBV29-1	CSFFGHAQYF	TGCAGTTTCTTCGGACACGCGCAGTATTTT
NA	TRBD2	TRBJ2-3	TRBV15	CATSRDSWLAGSTDTQYF	TGTGCCACCAGCAGAGATTCCTGGCTAGCGGGGAGCACAGATACGCAGTATTTT
once	NA	TRBJ2-3	TRBV3-1/TRBV3-2	CASSQVPGAGDTQYF	TGTGCCAGCAGCCAAGTGCCGGGAGCCGGAGATACGCAGTATTTT
NA	TRBD2	TRBJ2-6	TRBV3-1/TRBV3-2	CASSGGLAGAGANVLTF	TGTGCCAGCAGCGGTGGACTAGCGGGGGCTGGGGCCAACGTCCTGACTTTC
NA	TRBD1	TRBJ1-1	TRBV7-3	CASSLNMGTGTEAFF	TGTGCCAGCAGCTTAAATATGGGGACAGGGACTGAAGCTTTCTTT
NA	TRBD2	TRBJ2-3	TRBV7-3	CASSLTGGAQYF	TGTGCCAGCAGCCTCACGGGGGGAGCGCAGTATTTT
NA	NA	TRBJ2-7	TRBV21-1	CASGQPRNEQYF	TGTGCCAGCGGACAGCCTAGGAACGAGCAGTACTTC
once	NA	TRBJ1-4	TRBV11-2	CASSLDRAEKLFF	TGTGCCAGCAGCTTAGACAGGGCCGAAAAACTGTTTTTT
NA	TRBD1	TRBJ1-1	TRBV11-3	CASSLTLGTGIPWTEAFF	TGTGCCAGCAGCCTCACCTTGGGGACAGGGATCCCGTGGACTGAAGCTTTCTTT
NA	TRBD1	TRBJ2-5	TRBV5-1	CASSAATGEETQYF	TGCGCCAGCAGCGCCGCGACAGGGGAAGAGACCCAGTACTTC
NA	TRBD1	TRBJ2-1	TRBV29-1	CSARTGGYEQFF	TGCAGCGCTCGGACAGGGGGCTATGAGCAGTTCTTC
NA	TRBD1	TRBJ1-1	TRBV5-1	CASSLGQVWSTEAFF	TGCGCCAGCAGCCTAGGACAGGTGTGGAGCACTGAAGCTTTCTTT
NA	NA	TRBJ1-4	TRBV7-2	CASSATSGGRKLFF	TGTGCCAGCAGCGCCACGAGTGGGGGCAGAAAACTGTTTTTT